This T cell receptor (beta chain) was found in a study of CD8+CD57+ T cells in acquired aplastic anemia. Study details: Quantities of DNA derived from sorted CD4+ and CD8+ cells averaged 3.2 ug. About 11 million reads, on average, were obtained for CD4+ cells from healthy donors. Notes on the study in general: Patients and healthy controls showed no significant CD8+ Simpson's diversity difference. Patients shared 25 to 35 CD8+ CDR3 sequences with controls.

For CDR3 and TCR beta VDJ profiling, genomic DNA was the template used. TCRdb re-derived calls from the reads in MiXCR, one entry per CDR3 protein. Of some 180,000 distinct CDR3 sequences in the sample, approximately 45% are singletons; the top ten hold under 3.5%. Trimming pared 7 bases from V and 2 bases from J, leaving 14 bases between. The germline V gene has CDR1 SQVTM and CDR2 ANQGSEA. This CDR3 is 13 amino acids long. A remark on this clonotype: Its target is not known.

The receptor's source is a human donor in good health. The sequencing input was sorted CD4+, CD8+, or CD8+CD57+ T cells (not recorded which) from PBMCs. The chain is built from TRBV29-1 and TRBJ1-1, with D possibly being TRBD1 (5 bases). In DNA, the CDR3 is TGCAGCGGCGAGGGGCAGGGCAACACTGAAGCTTTCTTT. As protein: CSGEGQGNTEAFF.